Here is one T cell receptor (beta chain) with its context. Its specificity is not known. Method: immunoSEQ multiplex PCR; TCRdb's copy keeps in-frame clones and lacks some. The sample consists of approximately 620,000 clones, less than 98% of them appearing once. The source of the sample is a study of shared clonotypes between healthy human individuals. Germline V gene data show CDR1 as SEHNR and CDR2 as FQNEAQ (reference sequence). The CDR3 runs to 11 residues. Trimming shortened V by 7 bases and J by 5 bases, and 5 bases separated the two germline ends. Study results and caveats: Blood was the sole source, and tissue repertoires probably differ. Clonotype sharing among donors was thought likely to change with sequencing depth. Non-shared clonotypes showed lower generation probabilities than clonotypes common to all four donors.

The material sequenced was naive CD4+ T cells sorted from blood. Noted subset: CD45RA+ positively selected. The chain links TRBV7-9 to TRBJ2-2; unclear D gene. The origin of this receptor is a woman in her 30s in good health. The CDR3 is CASTRTGELFF. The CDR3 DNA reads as TGTGCCAGCACCCGGACCGGGGAGCTGTTTTTT.